This TCR beta chain was recorded in a study of technical replicates of blood from a handful of donors. This CDR3 spans 14 amino acids. V shed 0 bases, J shed 5 bases, and the junction held 2 bases outside the gene matches. CDR1 is SGHVS, CDR2 FQNEAQ, per germline. The data were produced by immunoSEQ multiplex PCR, yet TCRdb's version contains in-frame clones alone and is incomplete. The sample holds 55,000 to 60,000 clones; over 85% are singletons and the top ten take roughly 4.3%. This receptor was obtained from a human donor in good health. Some clones in this sample may be carry-over from other donors' samples. The specimen was PBMCs. This chain links TRBV7-8 with TRBJ2-3; 7 positions match TRBD2. The CDR3 nucleotides read TGTGCCAGCAGCTTAGCGGGGGGGGAAGATACGCAGTATTTT. Its protein is CASSLAGGEDTQYF.